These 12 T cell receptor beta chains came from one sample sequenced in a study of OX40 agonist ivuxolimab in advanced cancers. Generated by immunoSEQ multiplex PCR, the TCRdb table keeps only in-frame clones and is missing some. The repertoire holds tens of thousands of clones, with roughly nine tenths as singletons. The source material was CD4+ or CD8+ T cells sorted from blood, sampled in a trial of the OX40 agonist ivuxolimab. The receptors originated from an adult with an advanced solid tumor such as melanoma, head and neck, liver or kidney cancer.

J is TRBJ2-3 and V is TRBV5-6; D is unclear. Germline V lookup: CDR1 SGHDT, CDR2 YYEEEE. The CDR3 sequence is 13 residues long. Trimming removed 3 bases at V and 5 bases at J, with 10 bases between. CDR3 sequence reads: CASSSPNGDTQYF. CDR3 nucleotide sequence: TGTGCCAGCAGCTCACCTAACGGAGATACGCAGTATTTT.

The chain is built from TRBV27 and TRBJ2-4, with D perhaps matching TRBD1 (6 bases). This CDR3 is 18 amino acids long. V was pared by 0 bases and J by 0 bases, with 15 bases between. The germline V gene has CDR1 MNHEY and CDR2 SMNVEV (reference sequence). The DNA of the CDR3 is TGTGCCAGCAGTTTATCAAGCGGACAGTCCCTAGCCAAAAACATTCAGTACTTC. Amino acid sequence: CASSLSSGQSLAKNIQYF.

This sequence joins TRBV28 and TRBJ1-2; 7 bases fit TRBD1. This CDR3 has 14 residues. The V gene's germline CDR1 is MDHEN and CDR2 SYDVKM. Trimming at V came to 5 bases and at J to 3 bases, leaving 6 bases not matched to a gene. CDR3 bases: TGTGCCAGCAGTGCAACAGGGGTGGACTATGGCTACACCTTC. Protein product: CASSATGVDYGYTF.

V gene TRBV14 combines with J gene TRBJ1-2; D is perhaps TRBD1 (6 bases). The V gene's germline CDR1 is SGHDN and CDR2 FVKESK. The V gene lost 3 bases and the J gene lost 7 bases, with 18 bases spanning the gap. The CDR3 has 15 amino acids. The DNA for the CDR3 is TGTGCCAGCAGCCAGATTCAGGGAGGAGGGGGTGGCTACACCTTC. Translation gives CASSQIQGGGGGYTF. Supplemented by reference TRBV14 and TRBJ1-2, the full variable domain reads EAGVTQFPSHSVIEKGQTVTLRCDPISGHDNLYWYRRVMGKEIKFLLHFVKESKQDESGMPNNRFLAERTGGTYSTLKVQPAELEDSGVYFCASSQIQGGGGGYTFGSGTRLTVV.

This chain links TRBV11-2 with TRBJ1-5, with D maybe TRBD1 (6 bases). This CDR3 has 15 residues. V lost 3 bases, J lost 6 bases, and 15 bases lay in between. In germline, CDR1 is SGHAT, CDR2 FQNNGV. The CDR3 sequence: CASSFDGQISQPQHF. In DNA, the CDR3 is TGTGCCAGCAGCTTCGATGGACAGATAAGTCAGCCCCAGCATTTT.

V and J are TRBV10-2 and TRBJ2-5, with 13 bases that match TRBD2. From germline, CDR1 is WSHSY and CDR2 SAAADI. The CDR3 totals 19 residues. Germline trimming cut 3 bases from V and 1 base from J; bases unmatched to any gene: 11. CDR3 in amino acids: CASSDYGLAGAPPQETQYF. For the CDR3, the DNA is TGCGCCAGCAGTGATTACGGACTAGCGGGGGCTCCCCCCCAAGAGACCCAGTACTTC.

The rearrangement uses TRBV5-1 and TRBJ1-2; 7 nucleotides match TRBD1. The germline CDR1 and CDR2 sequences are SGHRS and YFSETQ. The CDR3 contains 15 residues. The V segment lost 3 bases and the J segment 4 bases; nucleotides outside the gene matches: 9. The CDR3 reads CASSSRDSYSYGYTF. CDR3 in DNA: TGCGCCAGCAGCTCCCGGGACAGTTATAGCTATGGCTACACCTTC.

CDR3 in DNA: TGTGCCAGCAGCTCCATTTCACAGGGAAGAAAACTGTTTTTT. It translates to CASSSISQGRKLFF. J is TRBJ1-4 and V is TRBV6-5; D is perhaps TRBD1 (6 bases). Deletions cut 6 bases from V and 10 bases from J, with 18 bases between. The CDR3 totals 14 residues. Germline V gives CDR1 MNHEY, CDR2 SVGAGI.

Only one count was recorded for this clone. CDR3 in amino acids: CASRLGGGHEQYF. The CDR3, as DNA: TGTGCCAGCAGACTCGGTGGGGGGCACGAGCAGTACTTC. The chain is built from TRBV6-5 and TRBJ2-7; D might be TRBD1 or TRBD2, each matching 6 bases. V lost 6 bases and J lost 5, with 14 bases in between. Germline V gene sequence: CDR1 MNHEY, CDR2 SVGAGI. The CDR3 consists of 13 residues.

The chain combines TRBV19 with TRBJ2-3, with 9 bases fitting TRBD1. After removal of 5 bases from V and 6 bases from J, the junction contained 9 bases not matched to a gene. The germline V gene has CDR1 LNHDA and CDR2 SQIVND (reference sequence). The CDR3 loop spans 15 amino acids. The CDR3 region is CASSGTGGRRDTQYF. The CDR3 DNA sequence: TGTGCCAGTAGTGGAACAGGGGGCCGAAGGGATACGCAGTATTTT. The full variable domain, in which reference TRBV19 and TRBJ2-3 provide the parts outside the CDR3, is DGGITQSPKYLFRKEGQNVTLSCEQNLNHDAMYWYRQDPGQGLRLIYYSQIVNDFQKGDIAEGYSVSREKKESFPLTVTSAQKNPTAFYLCASSGTGGRRDTQYFGPGTRLTVL.

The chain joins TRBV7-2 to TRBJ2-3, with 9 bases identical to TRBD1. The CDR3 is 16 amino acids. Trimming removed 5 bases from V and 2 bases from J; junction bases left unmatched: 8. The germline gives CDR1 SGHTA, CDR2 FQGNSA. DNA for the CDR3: TGTGCCAGCAGCCTCTCCGGACAGGGGTTCACAGATACGCAGTATTTT. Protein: CASSLSGQGFTDTQYF.

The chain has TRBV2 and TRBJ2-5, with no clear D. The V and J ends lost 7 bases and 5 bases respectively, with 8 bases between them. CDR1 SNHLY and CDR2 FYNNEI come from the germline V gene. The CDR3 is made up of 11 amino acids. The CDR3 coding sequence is TGTGCCAGCACCCTAAGGGAGACCCAGTACTTC. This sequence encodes CASTLRETQYF.